Listed below are T cell receptor beta chains from one sample, sequenced in a study of T cell repertoires in cytomegalovirus infection. TCRdb passed the reads through MiXCR, listing each CDR3 protein once. The sample includes 100,000 to 150,000 distinct CDR3 sequences, about 24% of them seen just once. These receptors have no identified antigens. Sequenced sample: PBMCs, sequenced either directly or after in vitro stimulation (not recorded which). Receptors originate from a human donor in good health (CMV status not recorded). Some clones in this sample may be carry-over from other donors' samples. The CDR3 runs from the conserved cysteine through the conserved F or W. The D gene is left open where the match is weak. The listing skips clone size in some rows; elsewhere it reads once, few, many or a size class.

-	TRBV5-1	-	TRBJ2-5	CASSLVAGEETQYF	TGCGCCAGCAGCTTGGTCGCAGGGGAAGAGACCCAGTACTTC
-	TRBV6-2/TRBV6-3	-	TRBJ2-1	CVSTVEWSSYNEQFF	TGTGTCAGCACCGTCGAGTGGAGCTCCTACAATGAGCAGTTCTTC
-	TRBV7-2	many	TRBJ2-7	CASSSGRGQHYEQYF	TGTGCCAGCAGCTCCGGCCGTGGACAGCACTACGAGCAGTACTTC
TRBD2	TRBV7-2	many	TRBJ2-7	CASSSGLADSYEQYF	TGTGCCAGCAGCTCGGGACTAGCGGACTCCTACGAGCAGTACTTC
TRBD2	TRBV7-9	many	TRBJ2-3	CASGELAGGTDTQYF	TGTGCCAGCGGAGAACTAGCGGGAGGCACAGATACGCAGTATTTT
-	TRBV4-1	many	TRBJ1-4	CASSQDVSGTTYF	TGCGCCAGCAGCCAAGATGTTTCGGGGACAACTTATTTT
-	TRBV6-6	many	TRBJ2-1	CASSYSTSAQGEQFF	TGTGCCAGCAGTTACTCGACGTCAGCTCAGGGTGAGCAGTTCTTC
TRBD2	TRBV4-2	-	TRBJ2-7	CASSQVESGRAGKYEQYF	TGTGCCAGCAGCCAAGTCGAAAGCGGGAGGGCCGGGAAGTACGAGCAGTACTTC
TRBD2	TRBV4-1	many	TRBJ2-1	CASSQSAGGGLGNEQFF	TGCGCCAGCAGCCAATCAGCGGGAGGGGGTCTAGGTAATGAGCAGTTCTTC
TRBD2	TRBV28	few	TRBJ2-1	CASTLIAGRTYNEQFF	TGTGCCAGCACTTTAATAGCGGGAAGGACCTACAATGAGCAGTTCTTC
-	TRBV7-9	few	TRBJ1-3	CASSGLSKGNTIYF	TGTGCCAGCAGCGGACTGTCGAAGGGAAACACCATATATTTT
-	TRBV4-3	few	TRBJ2-1	CASSQDWVKGGYNEQFF	TGCGCCAGCAGCCAAGATTGGGTCAAGGGCGGATACAATGAGCAGTTCTTC
TRBD1	TRBV4-2	few	TRBJ2-3	CASSRPGQGSTDTQYF	TGTGCCAGCAGCAGACCGGGACAGGGGAGCACAGATACGCAGTATTTT
-	TRBV2	many	TRBJ2-7	CASGPAVAYEQYF	TGTGCCAGCGGACCAGCGGTGGCCTACGAGCAGTACTTC
-	TRBV6-2/TRBV6-3	-	TRBJ2-5	CASNPRRYQETQYF	TGTGCCAGCAACCCAAGACGCTACCAAGAGACCCAGTACTTC
TRBD1	TRBV6-5	-	TRBJ2-2	CASSFRTGGESGELFF	TGTGCCAGCAGTTTCCGGACAGGGGGAGAGTCCGGGGAGCTGTTTTTT
TRBD2	TRBV4-1	few	TRBJ2-1	CASSQDFAGGPGGSFF	TGCGCCAGCAGCCAAGATTTCGCGGGAGGGCCTGGAGGGTCGTTCTTC
TRBD2	TRBV7-2	many	TRBJ2-1	CASTLEGRTSRNEQFF	TGTGCCAGCACTCTAGAGGGAAGGACTAGTCGCAATGAGCAGTTCTTC
-	TRBV18	-	TRBJ2-1	CASSPRTFDEQFF	TGTGCCAGCTCACCACGCACGTTCGATGAGCAGTTCTTC
TRBD1	TRBV25-1	many	TRBJ1-1	CASSGTGRNTEAFF	TGTGCCAGCAGTGGGACAGGCCGGAACACTGAAGCTTTCTTT
-	TRBV7-3	-	TRBJ1-1	CASSLQGPRVTEAFF	TGTGCCAGCAGCTTACAGGGGCCAAGGGTGACTGAAGCTTTCTTT
TRBD1	TRBV6-1	many	TRBJ2-2	CASSPGTGFGELFF	TGTGCCAGCAGCCCCGGGACAGGGTTCGGGGAGCTGTTTTTT
-	TRBV7-9	many	TRBJ2-1	CASSDNFRGGEQFF	TGTGCCAGCAGCGATAACTTCAGGGGTGGTGAGCAGTTCTTC
TRBD2	TRBV18	-	TRBJ2-1	CASSPSAGGLYNEQFF	TGTGCCAGCTCACCGTCAGCGGGAGGCCTGTACAATGAGCAGTTCTTC
-	TRBV6-1	-	TRBJ1-3	CASSLGAGNTIYF	TGTGCCAGCAGTCTGGGCGCTGGAAACACCATATATTTT
TRBD2	TRBV28	-	TRBJ2-1	CASRRASGLSSYNEQFF	TGTGCCAGCAGGCGGGCTAGCGGGCTTAGCTCCTACAATGAGCAGTTCTTC
TRBD1	TRBV7-9	-	TRBJ2-7	CASSPRTGGYEQYF	TGTGCCAGCAGCCCCCGGACAGGGGGCTACGAGCAGTACTTC
-	TRBV2	few	TRBJ1-2	CASSGGQGKAGYGYTF	TGTGCCAGCAGTGGGGGGCAGGGAAAGGCGGGCTATGGCTACACCTTC
TRBD1	TRBV6-6	few	TRBJ2-5	CASSPLWTGFEETQYF	TGTGCCAGCAGCCCTTTATGGACAGGGTTCGAAGAGACCCAGTACTTC
-	TRBV7-9	many	TRBJ1-1	CASSPHGRNTEAFF	TGTGCCAGCAGCCCACACGGGAGGAACACTGAAGCTTTCTTT
-	TRBV6-1	-	TRBJ2-1	CASSSFSVMENEQFF	TGTGCCAGCAGTTCGTTCAGCGTTATGGAGAATGAGCAGTTCTTC
TRBD1	TRBV19	-	TRBJ1-5	CASSTLGQGLTEPQHF	TGTGCCAGTAGTACCCTCGGACAGGGCCTAACGGAGCCCCAGCATTTT
-	TRBV5-6	-	TRBJ2-3	CASSLEGTGSSTDTQYF	TGTGCCAGCAGCTTGGAAGGTACAGGGTCTAGCACAGATACGCAGTATTTT
-	TRBV12-3/TRBV12-4	few	TRBJ2-6	CASFSWTAVSGANVLTF	TGTGCCAGCTTTTCGTGGACAGCCGTCTCTGGGGCCAACGTCCTGACTTTC
-	TRBV6-2/TRBV6-3	-	TRBJ1-1	CATRRAPTEAFF	TGTGCCACCCGAAGGGCGCCCACTGAAGCTTTCTTT
-	TRBV7-4	-	TRBJ1-5	CASSVMGNNQPQHF	TGTGCCAGCAGCGTAATGGGGAACAATCAGCCCCAGCATTTT
TRBD1	TRBV11-3	-	TRBJ2-7	CASSLTGTGGDEQYF	TGTGCCAGCAGCTTAACCGGGACAGGGGGCGACGAGCAGTACTTC
TRBD1	TRBV29-1	-	TRBJ1-3	CSVGQGSGNTIYF	TGCAGCGTGGGACAGGGCTCTGGAAACACCATATATTTT
-	TRBV19	many	TRBJ2-1	CASSPRTDYNEQFF	TGTGCCAGTAGTCCCCGGACTGACTACAATGAGCAGTTCTTC
-	TRBV11-2	few	TRBJ1-6	CASSLRTGTPNSPLHF	TGTGCCAGCAGCTTGAGGACCGGGACACCAAATTCACCCCTCCACTTT
-	TRBV12-3/TRBV12-4	many	TRBJ1-1	CASSLQDTEAFF	TGTGCCAGCAGTTTACAGGACACTGAAGCTTTCTTT
TRBD2	TRBV7-8	many	TRBJ2-1	CASSPLAGVYNEQFF	TGTGCCAGCAGCCCCCTAGCGGGGGTCTACAATGAGCAGTTCTTC
TRBD1	TRBV12-3/TRBV12-4	medium-sized	TRBJ1-5	CASRKDRGGNQPQHF	TGTGCCAGCAGAAAGGACAGGGGAGGCAATCAGCCCCAGCATTTT
TRBD2	TRBV15	-	TRBJ2-1	CATSRDRATSGNEQFF	TGTGCCACCAGCAGAGATCGAGCGACTAGCGGCAATGAGCAGTTCTTC
TRBD2	TRBV30	-	TRBJ2-7	CAWSAPGTSGNSYEQYF	TGTGCCTGGAGTGCCCCCGGGACTAGCGGTAATTCCTACGAGCAGTACTTC
TRBD2	TRBV6-2/TRBV6-3	-	TRBJ2-1	CASSSKRGEQFF	TGTGCCAGCAGTTCTAAGCGGGGTGAGCAGTTCTTC
TRBD1	TRBV25-1	-	TRBJ1-2	CASSDTGVGYGYTF	TGTGCCAGCAGTGATACAGGGGTGGGCTATGGCTACACCTTC
TRBD2	TRBV7-2	many	TRBJ2-3	CASSLVVTSGRATDTQYF	TGTGCCAGCAGCTTAGTTGTGACTAGCGGGAGGGCCACAGATACGCAGTATTTT